This T cell receptor beta chain was documented in a study of OX40 agonist ivuxolimab in advanced cancers. With regard to the full study: Ivuxolimab was a fully human IgG2 agonistic monoclonal antibody targeting the costimulatory receptor OX40 (CD134). Intravenous ivuxolimab was administered to patients every 2 weeks at six dose levels: 0.01, 0.1, 0.3, 1.5, 3 and 10 mg/kg. Of the approximately 50 patients in dose escalation, about 20 had hepatocellular carcinoma, approximately 15 had melanoma, 9 had renal cell carcinoma and 9 had head and neck cancer. The dose-escalation cohort was 82.7% male with a mean age of about 58 years, ranging from roughly 23 to 79. Patients were allowed to have had prior anti-PD-1, anti-PD-L1 or anti-CTLA-4 therapy, and approximately 39% of the dose-escalation patients had been treated with checkpoint inhibitors. Partial responses occurred in three dose-escalation patients: two with cutaneous melanoma and one with hepatocellular carcinoma. Peripheral TCRbeta sequencing was intended to test whether TCR sequence diversity was altered and clonal T-cell expansion was caused by ivuxolimab. The paper reports the monotherapy dose-escalation portion (N of about 52 patients) of the phase I ivuxolimab trial. Broader findings and caveats from the paper: Low levels of normalized T-cell clonal expansion were also seen in some patients who did not respond. After ivuxolimab, more expanded clones were found on average in CD8+ T cells than in CD4+ T cells. At doses of 0.1 to 3.0 mg/kg, clonal expansion of both CD4+ and CD8+ T cells in blood was seen between baseline and week 6. Antigen specificity was not determined for the clonally expanded peripheral T cells. In the 0.1-3.0 mg/kg groups, partial responders were among the patients with the lowest normalized peripheral clonal expansion, particularly in CD8+ T cells.

This clone came up a few times. The specificity of this receptor is unknown. No much larger clone is present one base from it, and per-base qualities are unavailable. Patients with autoimmune disease history or receiving systemic immunosuppression were excluded from the trial. Peripheral blood for TCR sequencing was drawn from every dose cohort at baseline, at cycle 4 day 1 and at cycle 7 day 1. Samples came from an open-label, multicenter, first-in-human phase I dose-escalation trial of ivuxolimab. Adults with locally advanced or metastatic melanoma, renal cell carcinoma, hepatocellular carcinoma or head and neck squamous cell carcinoma were enrolled in the trial. Before TCR sequencing, CD4+ T cells and CD8+ T cells were sorted from peripheral blood as separate populations. Genomic DNA was isolated from the sorted cells so that the TCRbeta CDR3 region could be sequenced. The immunoSEQ Assay was used for sequencing of TCRbeta CDR3 regions. TCRdb carries this immuneACCESS record with in-frame sequences only. Its versions omit some clonotypes, under half of them owing to an unresolved V gene in the studies checked, with the rest unexplained. This sample is represented by about 20,000 clones; around 82% of them were singletons. The ten largest make up approximately 3.9% of the sample.

The V end loses 3 bases and the J end loses 6 bases, and a stretch of 11 bases separates them. The cysteine opens and the phenylalanine closes a CDR3 of 13 amino acids. Only CDR3 DNA remains: 39 bases, in frame from the first base. CDR1 and CDR2 (LNHDA, SQIVND) derive from the germline V gene (reference sequence). The rearranged segments are TRBV19 and TRBJ2-5, with TRBD2 as a weak D call on 5 bases. The sequence came from an adult with an advanced solid tumor such as melanoma, head and neck, liver or kidney cancer. The specimen comprised CD4+ or CD8+ T cells sorted from blood, sampled in a trial of the OX40 agonist ivuxolimab. The encoded CDR3 is CASSMDGVKTQYF. The bases read TGTGCCAGTAGTATGGACGGGGTGAAGACCCAGTACTTC.